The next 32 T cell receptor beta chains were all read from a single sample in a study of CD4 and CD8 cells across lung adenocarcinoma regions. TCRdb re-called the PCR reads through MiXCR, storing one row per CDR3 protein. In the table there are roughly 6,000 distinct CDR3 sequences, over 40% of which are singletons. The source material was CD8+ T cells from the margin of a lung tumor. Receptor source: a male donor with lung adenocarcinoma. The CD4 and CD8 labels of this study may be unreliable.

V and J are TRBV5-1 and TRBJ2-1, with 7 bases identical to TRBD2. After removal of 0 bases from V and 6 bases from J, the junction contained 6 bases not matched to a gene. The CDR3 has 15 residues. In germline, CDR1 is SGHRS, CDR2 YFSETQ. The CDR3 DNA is TGCGCCAGCAGCTTGGCCCTAGCGGAGGGCAATGAGCAGTTCTTC. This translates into CASSLALAEGNEQFF.

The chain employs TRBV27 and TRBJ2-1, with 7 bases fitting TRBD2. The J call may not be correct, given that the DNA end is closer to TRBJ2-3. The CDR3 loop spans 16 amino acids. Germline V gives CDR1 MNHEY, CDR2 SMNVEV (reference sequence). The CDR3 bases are TGTGCCAGCAGTTGGAACTTGGGAGGGGCAGGGGATACGCAGTATTTT. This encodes CASSWNLGGAGDTQYF.

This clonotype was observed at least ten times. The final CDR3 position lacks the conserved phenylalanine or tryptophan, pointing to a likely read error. In DNA form, the CDR3 reads TGTGCCAGCAGCTTAGCGTTTGGGCAGTCATACGAGCAGTACTTA. Its protein product is CASSLAFGQSYEQYL. J is TRBJ2-5 and V is TRBV7-8; D uncertain. TRBJ2-7 matches the DNA end more closely, so the J call is doubtful. Looked up from germline, CDR1 is SGHVS and CDR2 is FQNEAQ. CDR3 length: 15 residues.

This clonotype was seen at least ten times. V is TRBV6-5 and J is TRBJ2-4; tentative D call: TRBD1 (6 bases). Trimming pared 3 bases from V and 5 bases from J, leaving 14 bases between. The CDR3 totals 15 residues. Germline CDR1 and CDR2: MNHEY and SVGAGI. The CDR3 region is CASSYSGTPENIQYF. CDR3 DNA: TGTGCCAGCAGTTATTCCGGGACACCAGAAAACATTCAGTACTTC.

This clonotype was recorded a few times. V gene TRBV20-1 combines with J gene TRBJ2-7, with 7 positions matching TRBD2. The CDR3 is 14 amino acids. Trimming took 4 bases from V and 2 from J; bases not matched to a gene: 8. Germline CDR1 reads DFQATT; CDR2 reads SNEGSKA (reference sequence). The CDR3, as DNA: TGCAGTGCTATGGCTGGGACTACGCCCTACGAGCAGTACTTC. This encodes CSAMAGTTPYEQYF.

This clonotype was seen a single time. The CDR3 DNA follows: TGTGCCAGCAGTTGGGGCGGGGGCACAGATACGCAGTATTTT. Translating it yields CASSWGGGTDTQYF. V usage is TRBV6-5 and J usage is TRBJ2-3; TRBD2 might be the D (6 bases). Trimming removed 4 bases from V and 1 base from J, with 9 bases in between. Germline V gene lookup returns CDR1 MNHEY and CDR2 SVGAGI. CDR3 length equals 14 residues.

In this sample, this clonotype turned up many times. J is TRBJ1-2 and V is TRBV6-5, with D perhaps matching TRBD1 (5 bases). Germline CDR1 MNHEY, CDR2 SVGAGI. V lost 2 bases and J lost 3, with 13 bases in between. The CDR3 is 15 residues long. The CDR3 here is CASSYPTGTDYGYTF. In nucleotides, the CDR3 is TGTGCCAGCAGTTACCCCACCGGGACGGACTATGGCTACACCTTC.

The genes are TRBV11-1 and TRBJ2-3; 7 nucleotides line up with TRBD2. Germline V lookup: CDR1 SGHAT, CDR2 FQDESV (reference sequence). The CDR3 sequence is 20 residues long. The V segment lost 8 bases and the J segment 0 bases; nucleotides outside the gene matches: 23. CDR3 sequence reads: CASLAGDGRGHGVSTDTQYF. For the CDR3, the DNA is TGTGCCAGCCTGGCGGGAGATGGTAGGGGCCACGGGGTCAGCACAGATACGCAGTATTTT.

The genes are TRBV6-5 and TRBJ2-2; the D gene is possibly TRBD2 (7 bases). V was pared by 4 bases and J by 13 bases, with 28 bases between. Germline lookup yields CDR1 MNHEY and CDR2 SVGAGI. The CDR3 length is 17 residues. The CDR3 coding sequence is TGTGCCAGCAGTTGGGGGGGCGGGCCCGAGGGCACCGGGACGCTGTTTTTT. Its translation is CASSWGGGPEGTGTLFF.

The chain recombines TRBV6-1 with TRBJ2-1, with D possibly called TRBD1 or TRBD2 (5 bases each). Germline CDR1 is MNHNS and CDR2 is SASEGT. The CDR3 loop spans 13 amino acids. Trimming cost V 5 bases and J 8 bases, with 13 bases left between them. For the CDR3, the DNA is TGTGCCAGCAGTCGGGCAGGGAGTGATGAGCAGTTCTTC. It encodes CASSRAGSDEQFF.

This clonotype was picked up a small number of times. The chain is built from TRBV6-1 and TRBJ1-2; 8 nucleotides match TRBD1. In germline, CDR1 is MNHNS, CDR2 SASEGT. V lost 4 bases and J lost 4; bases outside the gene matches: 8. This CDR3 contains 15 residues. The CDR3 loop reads CASSVQTGASYGYTF. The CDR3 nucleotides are TGTGCCAGCAGTGTCCAGACAGGGGCCTCCTATGGCTACACCTTC.

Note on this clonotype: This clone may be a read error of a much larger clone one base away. CDR3 sequence reads: CASSLFHANEQYF. As DNA, the CDR3 is TGTGCCAGCAGCTTATTTCATGCCAATGAGCAGTACTTC. The rearrangement joins TRBV11-2 to TRBJ2-5; D unresolved. V was pared by 2 bases and J by 11 bases, with 15 bases between. The CDR3 is 13 amino acids. Germline assignment: CDR1 SGHAT and CDR2 FQNNGV.

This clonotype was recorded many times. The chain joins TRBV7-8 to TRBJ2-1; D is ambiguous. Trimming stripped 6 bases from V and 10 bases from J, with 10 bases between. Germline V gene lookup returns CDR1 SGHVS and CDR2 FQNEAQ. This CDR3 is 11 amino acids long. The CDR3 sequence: CASSLLAEQFF. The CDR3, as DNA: TGTGCCAGCAGTTTATTAGCAGAGCAGTTCTTC.

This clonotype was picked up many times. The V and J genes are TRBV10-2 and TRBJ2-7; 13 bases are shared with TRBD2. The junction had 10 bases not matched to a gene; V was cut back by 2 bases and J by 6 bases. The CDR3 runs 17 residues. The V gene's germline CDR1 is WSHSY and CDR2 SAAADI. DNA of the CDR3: TGCGCCAGCAGTGAGCCTTTACGGACTAGCGGGAGAAGCGAGCAGTACTTC. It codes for CASSEPLRTSGRSEQYF.

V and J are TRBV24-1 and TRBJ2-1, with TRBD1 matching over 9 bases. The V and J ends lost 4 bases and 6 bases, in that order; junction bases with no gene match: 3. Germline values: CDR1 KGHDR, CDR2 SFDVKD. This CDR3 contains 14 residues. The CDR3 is CATSDQTGGNEQFF. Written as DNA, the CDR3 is TGTGCCACCAGTGACCAGACAGGGGGCAATGAGCAGTTCTTC.

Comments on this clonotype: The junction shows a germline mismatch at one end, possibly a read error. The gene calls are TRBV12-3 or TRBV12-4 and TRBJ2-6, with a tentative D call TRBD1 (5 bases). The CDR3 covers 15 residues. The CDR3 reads CASTLHARGANEQYF. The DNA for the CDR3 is TGTGCCAGCACCCTTCACGCACGTGGGGCCAACGAGCAGTATTTC.

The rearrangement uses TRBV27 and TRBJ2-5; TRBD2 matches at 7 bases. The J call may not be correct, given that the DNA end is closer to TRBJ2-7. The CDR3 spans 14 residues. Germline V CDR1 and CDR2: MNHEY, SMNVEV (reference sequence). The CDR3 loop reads CASLEKAGAYEQYF. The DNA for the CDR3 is TGTGCCAGCCTTGAAAAGGCGGGGGCCTACGAGCAGTACTTC.

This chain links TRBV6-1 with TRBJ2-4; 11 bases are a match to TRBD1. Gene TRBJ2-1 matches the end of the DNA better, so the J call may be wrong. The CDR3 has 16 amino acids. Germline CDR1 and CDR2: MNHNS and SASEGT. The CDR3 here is CASRGQGALGQETQFF. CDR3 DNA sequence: TGTGCCAGCAGAGGACAGGGGGCGCTGGGTCAAGAGACCCAGTTCTTC.

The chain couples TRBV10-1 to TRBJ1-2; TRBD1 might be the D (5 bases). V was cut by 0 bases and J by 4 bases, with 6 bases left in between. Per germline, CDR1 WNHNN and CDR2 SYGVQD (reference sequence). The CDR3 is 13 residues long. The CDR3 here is CASSESGGYGYTF. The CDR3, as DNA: TGCGCCAGCAGTGAGTCGGGGGGCTATGGCTACACCTTC.

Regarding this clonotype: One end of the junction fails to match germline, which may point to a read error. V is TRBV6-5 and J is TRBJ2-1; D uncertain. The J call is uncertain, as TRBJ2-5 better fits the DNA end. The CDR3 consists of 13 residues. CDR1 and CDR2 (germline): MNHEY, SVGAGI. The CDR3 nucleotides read TGTGCCAGCAGTTACTCTATACAAGATACCCAGTACTTC. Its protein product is CASSYSIQDTQYF.

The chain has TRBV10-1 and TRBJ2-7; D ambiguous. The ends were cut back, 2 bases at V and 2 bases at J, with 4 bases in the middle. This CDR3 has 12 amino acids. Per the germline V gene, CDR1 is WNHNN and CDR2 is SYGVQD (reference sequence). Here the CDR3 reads CASSEPTYEQYF. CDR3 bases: TGCGCCAGCAGTGAGCCCACCTACGAGCAGTACTTC.

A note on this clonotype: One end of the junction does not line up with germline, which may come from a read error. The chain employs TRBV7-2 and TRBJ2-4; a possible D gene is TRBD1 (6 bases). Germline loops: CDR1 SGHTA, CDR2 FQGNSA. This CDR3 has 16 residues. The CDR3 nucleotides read TGTGCCAGCAGCTTATTGGGGGCCGGTGTCACAGATATGCAGTACTTT. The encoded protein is CASSLLGAGVTDMQYF.

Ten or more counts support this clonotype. The CDR3 DNA sequence: TGTGCCAGCAGTTTATTCTGGACACTCTACAATGAGCAGTTCTTC. This gives the protein CASSLFWTLYNEQFF. This chain uses TRBV12-3 or TRBV12-4 with TRBJ2-1; D may be TRBD1 (5 bases). The CDR3 contains 15 residues. Trimming took 2 bases from V and 3 from J, leaving 11 bases between them.

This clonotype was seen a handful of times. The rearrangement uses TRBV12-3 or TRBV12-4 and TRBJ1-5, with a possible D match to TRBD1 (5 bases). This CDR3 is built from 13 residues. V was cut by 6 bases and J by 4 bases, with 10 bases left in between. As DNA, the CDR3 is TGTGCCAGCAGCCGGGACGCTAATCAGCCCCAGCATTTT. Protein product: CASSRDANQPQHF.

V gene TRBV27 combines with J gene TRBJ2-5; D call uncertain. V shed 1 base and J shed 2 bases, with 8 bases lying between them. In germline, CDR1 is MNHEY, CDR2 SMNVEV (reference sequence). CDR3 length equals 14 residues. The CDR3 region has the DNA TGTGCCAGCAGTTTATATGACCAGCAAGAGACCCAGTACTTC. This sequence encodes CASSLYDQQETQYF.

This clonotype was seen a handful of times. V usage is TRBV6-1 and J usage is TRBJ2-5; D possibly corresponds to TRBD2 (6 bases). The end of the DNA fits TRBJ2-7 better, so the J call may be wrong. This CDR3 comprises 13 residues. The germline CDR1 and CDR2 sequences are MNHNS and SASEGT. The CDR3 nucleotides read TGTGCCACAAACCCGGGACTGTTCTACGAGCAGTACTTC. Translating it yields CATNPGLFYEQYF.

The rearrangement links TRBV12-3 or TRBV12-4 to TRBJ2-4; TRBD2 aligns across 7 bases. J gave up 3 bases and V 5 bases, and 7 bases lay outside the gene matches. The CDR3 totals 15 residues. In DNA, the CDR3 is TGTGCCAGCAGTCCTGGACTAGTTGACAAAAACATTCAGTACTTC. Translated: CASSPGLVDKNIQYF.

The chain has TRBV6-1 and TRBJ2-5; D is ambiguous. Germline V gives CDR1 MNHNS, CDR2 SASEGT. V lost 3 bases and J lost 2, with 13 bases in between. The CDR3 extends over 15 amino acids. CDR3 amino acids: CASSERNTAQETQYF. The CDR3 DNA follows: TGTGCCAGCAGTGAGAGGAATACAGCGCAAGAGACCCAGTACTTC.

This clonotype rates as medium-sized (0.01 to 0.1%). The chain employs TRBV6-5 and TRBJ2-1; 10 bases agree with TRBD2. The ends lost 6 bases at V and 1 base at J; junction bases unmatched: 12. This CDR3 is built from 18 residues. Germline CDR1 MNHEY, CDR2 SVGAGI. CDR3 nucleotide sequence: TGTGCCAGCAGACTGGGGGCTAGCGGGAGATATTCCTACAATGAGCAGTTCTTC. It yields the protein CASRLGASGRYSYNEQFF.

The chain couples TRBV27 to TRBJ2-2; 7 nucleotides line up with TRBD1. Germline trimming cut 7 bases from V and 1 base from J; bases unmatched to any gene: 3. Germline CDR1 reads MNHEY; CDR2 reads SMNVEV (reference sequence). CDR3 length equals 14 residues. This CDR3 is CASTDRVNTGELFF. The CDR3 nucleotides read TGTGCCAGCACCGACAGGGTGAACACCGGGGAGCTGTTTTTT.

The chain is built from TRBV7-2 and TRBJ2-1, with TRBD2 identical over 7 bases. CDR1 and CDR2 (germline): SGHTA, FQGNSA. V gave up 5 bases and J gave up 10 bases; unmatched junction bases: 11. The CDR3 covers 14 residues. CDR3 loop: CASSRRGSSYEQFF. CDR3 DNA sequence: TGTGCCAGCAGCAGACGCGGGAGTTCCTACGAGCAGTTCTTC.

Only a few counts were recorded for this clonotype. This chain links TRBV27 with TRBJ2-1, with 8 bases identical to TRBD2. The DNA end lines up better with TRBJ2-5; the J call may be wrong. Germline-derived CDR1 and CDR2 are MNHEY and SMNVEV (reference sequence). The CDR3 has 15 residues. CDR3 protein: CASSFGTRGGGTQYF. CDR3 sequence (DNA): TGTGCCAGCAGTTTTGGGACTAGAGGAGGTGGGACCCAGTACTTC.